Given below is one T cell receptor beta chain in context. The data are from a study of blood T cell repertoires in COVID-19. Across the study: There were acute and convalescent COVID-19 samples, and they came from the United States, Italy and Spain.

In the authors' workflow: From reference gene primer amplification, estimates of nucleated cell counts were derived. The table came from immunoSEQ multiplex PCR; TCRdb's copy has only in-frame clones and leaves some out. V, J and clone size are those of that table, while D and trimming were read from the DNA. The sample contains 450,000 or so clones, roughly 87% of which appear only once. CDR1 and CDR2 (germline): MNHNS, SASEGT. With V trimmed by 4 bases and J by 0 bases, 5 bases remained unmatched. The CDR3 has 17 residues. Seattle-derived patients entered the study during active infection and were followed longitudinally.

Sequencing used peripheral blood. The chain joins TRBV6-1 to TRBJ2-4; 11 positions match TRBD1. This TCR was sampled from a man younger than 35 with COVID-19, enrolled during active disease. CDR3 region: CASSARTGGLAKNIQYF. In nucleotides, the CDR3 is TGTGCCAGCAGTGCGAGGACAGGGGGCCTAGCCAAAAACATTCAGTACTTC.